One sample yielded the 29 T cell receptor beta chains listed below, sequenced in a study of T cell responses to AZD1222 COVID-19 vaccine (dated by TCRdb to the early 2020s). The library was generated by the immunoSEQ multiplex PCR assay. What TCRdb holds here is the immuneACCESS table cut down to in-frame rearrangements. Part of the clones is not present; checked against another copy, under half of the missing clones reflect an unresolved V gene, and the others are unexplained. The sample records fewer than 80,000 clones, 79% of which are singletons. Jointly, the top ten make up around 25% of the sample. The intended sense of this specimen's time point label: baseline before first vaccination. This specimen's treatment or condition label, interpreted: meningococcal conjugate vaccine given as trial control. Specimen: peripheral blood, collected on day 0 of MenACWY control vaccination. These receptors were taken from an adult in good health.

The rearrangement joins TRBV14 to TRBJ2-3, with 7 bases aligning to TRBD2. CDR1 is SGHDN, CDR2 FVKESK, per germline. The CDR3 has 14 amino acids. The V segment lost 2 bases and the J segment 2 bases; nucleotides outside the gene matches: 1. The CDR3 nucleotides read TGTGCCAGCAGCCAAAGGGACTACACAGATACGCAGTATTTT. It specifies CASSQRDYTDTQYF.

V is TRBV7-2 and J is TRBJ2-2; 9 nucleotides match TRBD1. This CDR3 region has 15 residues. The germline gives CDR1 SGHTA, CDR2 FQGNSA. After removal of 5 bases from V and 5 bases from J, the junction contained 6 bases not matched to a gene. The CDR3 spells CASSPRDRETGELFF. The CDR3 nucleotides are TGTGCCAGCAGCCCCCGGGACAGGGAAACCGGGGAGCTGTTTTTT.

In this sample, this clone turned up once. The CDR3 region is CASSPLGARGANVLTF. Written as DNA, the CDR3 is TGTGCCAGCAGCCCGTTGGGGGCCAGAGGGGCCAACGTCCTGACTTTC. The chain carries TRBV11-2 and TRBJ2-6, with D maybe TRBD1 (6 bases). V lost 5 bases and J lost 4, with 15 bases in between. Germline CDR1 reads SGHAT; CDR2 reads FQNNGV. The CDR3 has 16 residues. Full variable domain (missing parts from reference TRBV11-2 and TRBJ2-6): EAGVAQSPRYKIIEKRQSVAFWCNPISGHATLYWYQQILGQGPKLLIQFQNNGVVDDSQLPKDRFSAERLKGVDSTLKIQPAKLEDSAVYLCASSPLGARGANVLTFGAGSRLTVL.

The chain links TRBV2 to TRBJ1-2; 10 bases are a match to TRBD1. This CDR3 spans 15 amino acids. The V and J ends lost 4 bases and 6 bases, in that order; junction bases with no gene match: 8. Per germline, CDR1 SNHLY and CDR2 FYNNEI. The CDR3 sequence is CASSAEVDRGDGYTF. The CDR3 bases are TGTGCCAGCAGTGCAGAGGTGGACAGGGGGGATGGCTACACCTTC.

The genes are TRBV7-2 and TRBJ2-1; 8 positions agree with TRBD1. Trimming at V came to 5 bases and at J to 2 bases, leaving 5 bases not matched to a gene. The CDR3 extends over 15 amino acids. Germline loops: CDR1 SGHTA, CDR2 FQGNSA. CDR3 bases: TGTGCCAGCAGCCAAGGACAGGGTCCCTACAATGAGCAGTTCTTC. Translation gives CASSQGQGPYNEQFF.

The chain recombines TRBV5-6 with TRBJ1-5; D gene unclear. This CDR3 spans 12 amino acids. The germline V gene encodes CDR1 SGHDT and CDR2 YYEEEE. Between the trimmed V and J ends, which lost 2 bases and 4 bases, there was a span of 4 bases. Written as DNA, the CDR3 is TGTGCCAGCAGCTTATCTAATCAGCCCCAGCATTTT. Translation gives CASSLSNQPQHF.

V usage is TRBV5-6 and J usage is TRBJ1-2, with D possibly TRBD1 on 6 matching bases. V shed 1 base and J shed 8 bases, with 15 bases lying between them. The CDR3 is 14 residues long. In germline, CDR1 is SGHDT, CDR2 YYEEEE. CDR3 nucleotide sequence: TGTGCCAGCAGCTTGACGGTCAGGGGAGACGGCTACACCTTC. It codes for CASSLTVRGDGYTF.

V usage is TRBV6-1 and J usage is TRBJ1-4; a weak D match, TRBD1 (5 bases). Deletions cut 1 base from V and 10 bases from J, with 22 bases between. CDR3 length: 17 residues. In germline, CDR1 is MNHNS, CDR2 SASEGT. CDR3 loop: CASSEESRGRLERKLFF. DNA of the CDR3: TGTGCCAGCAGTGAAGAGTCTAGGGGTCGCCTGGAGAGAAAACTGTTTTTT.

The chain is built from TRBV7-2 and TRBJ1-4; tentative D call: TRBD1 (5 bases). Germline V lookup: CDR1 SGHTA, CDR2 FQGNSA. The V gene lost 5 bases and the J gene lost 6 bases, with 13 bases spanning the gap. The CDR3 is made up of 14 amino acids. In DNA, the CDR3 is TGTGCCAGCAGCCCGGACACCTTCCATGAAAAACTGTTTTTT. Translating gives CASSPDTFHEKLFF.

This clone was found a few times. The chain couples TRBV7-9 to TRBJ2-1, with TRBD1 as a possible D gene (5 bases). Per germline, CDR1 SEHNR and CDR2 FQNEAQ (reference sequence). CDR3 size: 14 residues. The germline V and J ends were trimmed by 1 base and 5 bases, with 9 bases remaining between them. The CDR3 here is CASSLEGNNNEQFF. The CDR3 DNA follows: TGTGCCAGCAGCTTAGAGGGGAATAACAATGAGCAGTTCTTC.

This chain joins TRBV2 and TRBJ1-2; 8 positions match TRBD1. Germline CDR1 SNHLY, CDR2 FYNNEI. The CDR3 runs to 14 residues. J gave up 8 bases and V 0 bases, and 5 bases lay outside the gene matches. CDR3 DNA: TGTGCCAGCAGTGAAGCGGACAGGGTCGGCGGCTACACCTTC. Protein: CASSEADRVGGYTF.

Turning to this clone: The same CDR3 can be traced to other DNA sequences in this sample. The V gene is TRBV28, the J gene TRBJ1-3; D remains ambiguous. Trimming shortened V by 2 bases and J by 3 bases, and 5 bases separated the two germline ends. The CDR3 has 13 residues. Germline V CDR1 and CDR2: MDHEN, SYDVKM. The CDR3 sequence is CASSLRVGNTIYF. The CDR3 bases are TGTGCCAGCAGTTTAAGGGTTGGAAACACCATATATTTT. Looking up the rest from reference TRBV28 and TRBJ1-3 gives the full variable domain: DVKVTQSSRYLVKRTGEKVFLECVQDMDHENMFWYRQDPGLGLRLIYFSYDVKMKEKGDIPEGYSVSREKKERFSLILESASTNQTSMYLCASSLRVGNTIYFGEGSWLTVV.

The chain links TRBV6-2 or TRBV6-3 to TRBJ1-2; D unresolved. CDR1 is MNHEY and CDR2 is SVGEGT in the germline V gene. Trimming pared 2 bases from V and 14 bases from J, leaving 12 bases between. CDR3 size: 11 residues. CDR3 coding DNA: TGTGCCAGCAGTTACGAAAAGGCCCAAACCTTC. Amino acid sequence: CASSYEKAQTF.

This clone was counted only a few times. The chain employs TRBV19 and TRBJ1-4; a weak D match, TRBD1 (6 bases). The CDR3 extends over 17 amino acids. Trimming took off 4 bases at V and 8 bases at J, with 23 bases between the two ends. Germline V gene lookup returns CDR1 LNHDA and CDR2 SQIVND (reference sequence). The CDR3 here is CASSTFPRQDRREKLFF. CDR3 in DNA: TGTGCCAGTAGTACGTTCCCTCGACAGGACCGGAGGGAAAAACTGTTTTTT.

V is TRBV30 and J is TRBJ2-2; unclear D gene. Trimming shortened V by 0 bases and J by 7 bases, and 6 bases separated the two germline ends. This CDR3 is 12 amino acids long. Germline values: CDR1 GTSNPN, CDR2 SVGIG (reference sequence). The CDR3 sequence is CAWSVIGGELFF. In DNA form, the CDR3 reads TGTGCCTGGAGTGTAATAGGCGGGGAGCTGTTTTTT.

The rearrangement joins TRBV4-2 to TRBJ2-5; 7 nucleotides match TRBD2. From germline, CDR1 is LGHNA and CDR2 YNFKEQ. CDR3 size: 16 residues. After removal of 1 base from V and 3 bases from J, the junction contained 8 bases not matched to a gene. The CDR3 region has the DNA TGTGCCAGCAGCCAAGCCGATTCTAGCGGAGAAGAGACCCAGTACTTC. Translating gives CASSQADSSGEETQYF.

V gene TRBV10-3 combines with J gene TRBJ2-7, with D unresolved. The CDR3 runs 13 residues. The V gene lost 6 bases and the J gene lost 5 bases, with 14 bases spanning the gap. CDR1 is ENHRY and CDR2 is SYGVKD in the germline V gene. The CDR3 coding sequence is TGTGCCATCAGAGACTCTGGGGTGAACGAGCAGTACTTC. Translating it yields CAIRDSGVNEQYF.

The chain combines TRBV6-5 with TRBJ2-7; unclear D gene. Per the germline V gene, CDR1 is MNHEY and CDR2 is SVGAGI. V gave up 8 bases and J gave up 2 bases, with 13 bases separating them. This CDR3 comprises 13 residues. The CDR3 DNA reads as TGTGCCAGCCTTAGGGATTCCACCTACGAGCAGTACTTC. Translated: CASLRDSTYEQYF.

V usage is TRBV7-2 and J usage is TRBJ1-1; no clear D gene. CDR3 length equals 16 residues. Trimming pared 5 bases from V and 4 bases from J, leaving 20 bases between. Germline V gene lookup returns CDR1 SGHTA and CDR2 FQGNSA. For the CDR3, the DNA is TGTGCCAGCAGCCTTCTTATCGGCACAGAAGGCACTGAAGCTTTCTTT. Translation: CASSLLIGTEGTEAFF.

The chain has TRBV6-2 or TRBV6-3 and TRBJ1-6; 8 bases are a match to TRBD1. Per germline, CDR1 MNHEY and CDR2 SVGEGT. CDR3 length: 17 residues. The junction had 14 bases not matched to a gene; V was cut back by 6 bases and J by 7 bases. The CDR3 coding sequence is TGTGCCAGCAGCCTGACGTCCTTGGGGACAGGCAATTCACCCCTCCACTTT. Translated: CASSLTSLGTGNSPLHF.

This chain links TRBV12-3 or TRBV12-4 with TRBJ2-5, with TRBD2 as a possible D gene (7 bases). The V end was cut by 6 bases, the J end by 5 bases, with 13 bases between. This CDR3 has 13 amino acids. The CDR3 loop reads CASRGGGAETQYF. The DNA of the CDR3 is TGTGCCAGCAGGGGAGGGGGGGCGGAGACCCAGTACTTC.

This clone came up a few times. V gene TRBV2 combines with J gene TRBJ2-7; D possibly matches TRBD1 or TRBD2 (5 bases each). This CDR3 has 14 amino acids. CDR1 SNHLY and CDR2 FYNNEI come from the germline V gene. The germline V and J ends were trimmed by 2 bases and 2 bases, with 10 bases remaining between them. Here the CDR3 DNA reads TGTGCCAGCAGTGAAACGGGGCGAGCCTACGAGCAGTACTTC. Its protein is CASSETGRAYEQYF.

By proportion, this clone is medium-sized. The CDR3 sequence: CASSRGAFWTASEAFF. The CDR3 DNA is TGTGCCAGCAGCAGGGGAGCCTTTTGGACAGCAAGTGAAGCTTTCTTT. The V gene is TRBV21-1, the J gene TRBJ1-1; the D call of TRBD1 is as the table states it, not checked on the DNA. TRBV21-1 corresponds to a pseudogene. This CDR3 is 16 amino acids long.

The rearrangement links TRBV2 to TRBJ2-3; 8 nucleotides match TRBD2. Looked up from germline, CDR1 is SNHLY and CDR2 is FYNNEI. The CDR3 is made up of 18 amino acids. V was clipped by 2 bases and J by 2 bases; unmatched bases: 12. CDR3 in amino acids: CASSEFGFSGIHTDTQYF. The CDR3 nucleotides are TGTGCCAGCAGTGAATTTGGGTTTAGCGGGATCCACACAGATACGCAGTATTTT.

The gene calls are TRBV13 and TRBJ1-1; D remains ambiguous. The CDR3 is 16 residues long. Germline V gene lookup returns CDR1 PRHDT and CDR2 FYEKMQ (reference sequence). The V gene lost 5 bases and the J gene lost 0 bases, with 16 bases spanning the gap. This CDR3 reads CASSRRRGIMNTEAFF. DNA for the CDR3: TGTGCCAGCAGCCGTCGTCGCGGGATTATGAACACTGAAGCTTTCTTT.

The CDR3 reads CASSDRGVYGNQPQHF. Here the CDR3 DNA reads TGTGCCAGCAGTGACAGGGGCGTGTACGGGAATCAGCCCCAGCATTTT. The J gene is TRBJ1-5, the V gene TRBV2; a weak D match, TRBD1 (6 bases). V lost 3 bases and J 4 bases, leaving 16 bases between the germline ends. The CDR3 has 16 amino acids. Looked up from germline, CDR1 is SNHLY and CDR2 is FYNNEI.

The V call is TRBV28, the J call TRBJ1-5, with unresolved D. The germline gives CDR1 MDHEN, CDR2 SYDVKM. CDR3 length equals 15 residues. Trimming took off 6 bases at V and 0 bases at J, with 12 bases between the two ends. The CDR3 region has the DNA TGTGCCAGCAGAGTGGCAGCCGTTAGCAATCAGCCCCAGCATTTT. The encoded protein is CASRVAAVSNQPQHF.

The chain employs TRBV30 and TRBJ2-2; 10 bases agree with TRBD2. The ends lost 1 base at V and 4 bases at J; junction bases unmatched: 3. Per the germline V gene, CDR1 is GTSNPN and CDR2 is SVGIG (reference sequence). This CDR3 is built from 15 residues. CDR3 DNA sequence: TGTGCCTGGAGTGGGCTAGCGGGAGTCACCGGGGAGCTGTTTTTT. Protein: CAWSGLAGVTGELFF.

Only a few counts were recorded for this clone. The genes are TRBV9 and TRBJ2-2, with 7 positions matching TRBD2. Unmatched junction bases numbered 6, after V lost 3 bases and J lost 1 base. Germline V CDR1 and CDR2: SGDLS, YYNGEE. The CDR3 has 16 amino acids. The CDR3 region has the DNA TGTGCCAGCAGCGCAGGAACTAGCGTGAACACCGGGGAGCTGTTTTTT. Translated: CASSAGTSVNTGELFF.